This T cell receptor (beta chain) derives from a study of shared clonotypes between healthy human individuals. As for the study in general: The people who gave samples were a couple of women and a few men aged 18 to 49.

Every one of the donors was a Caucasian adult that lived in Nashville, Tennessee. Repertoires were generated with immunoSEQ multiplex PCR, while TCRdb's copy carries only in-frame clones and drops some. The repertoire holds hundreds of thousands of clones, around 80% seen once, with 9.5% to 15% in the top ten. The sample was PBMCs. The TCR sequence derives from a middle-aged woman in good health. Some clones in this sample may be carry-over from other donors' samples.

The CDR3: CASSKGKGPTEAFF. The CDR3 DNA sequence: TGTGCCAGCAGCAAAGGTAAGGGGCCCACTGAAGCTTTCTTT. The chain carries TRBV21-1 and TRBJ1-1; the D call TRBD1 from the table was never checked on the DNA. TRBV21-1 is reported as a pseudogene. The CDR3 spans 14 residues.